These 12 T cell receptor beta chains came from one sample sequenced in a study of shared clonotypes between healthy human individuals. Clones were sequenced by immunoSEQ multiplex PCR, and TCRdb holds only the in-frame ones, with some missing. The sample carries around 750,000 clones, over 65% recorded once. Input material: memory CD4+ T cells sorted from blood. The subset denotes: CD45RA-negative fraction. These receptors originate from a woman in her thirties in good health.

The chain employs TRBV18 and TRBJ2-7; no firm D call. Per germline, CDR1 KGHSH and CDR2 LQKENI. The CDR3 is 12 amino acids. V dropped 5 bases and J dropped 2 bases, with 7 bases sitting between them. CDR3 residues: CASSDITYEQYF. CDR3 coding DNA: TGTGCCAGCTCAGATATAACCTACGAGCAGTACTTC.

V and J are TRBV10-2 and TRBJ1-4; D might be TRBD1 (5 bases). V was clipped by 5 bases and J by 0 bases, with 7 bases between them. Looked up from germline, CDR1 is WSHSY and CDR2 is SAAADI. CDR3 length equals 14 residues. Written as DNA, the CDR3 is TGCGCCAGCAGTTCAGGGTCAACTAATGAAAAACTGTTTTTT. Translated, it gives CASSSGSTNEKLFF.

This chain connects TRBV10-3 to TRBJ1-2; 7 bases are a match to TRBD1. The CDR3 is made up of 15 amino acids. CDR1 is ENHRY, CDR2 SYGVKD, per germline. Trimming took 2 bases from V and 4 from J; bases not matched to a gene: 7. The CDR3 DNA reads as TGTGCCATCAGTGAGGCAGGGGGTGAGGGCTATGGCTACACCTTC. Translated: CAISEAGGEGYGYTF.

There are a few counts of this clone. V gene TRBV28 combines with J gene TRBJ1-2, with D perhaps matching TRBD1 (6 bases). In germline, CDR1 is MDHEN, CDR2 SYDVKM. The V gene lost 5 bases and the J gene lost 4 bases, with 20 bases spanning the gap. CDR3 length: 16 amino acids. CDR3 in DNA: TGTGCCAGCAGTACCCACACCCTGGGACACATCTATGGCTACACCTTC. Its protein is CASSTHTLGHIYGYTF.

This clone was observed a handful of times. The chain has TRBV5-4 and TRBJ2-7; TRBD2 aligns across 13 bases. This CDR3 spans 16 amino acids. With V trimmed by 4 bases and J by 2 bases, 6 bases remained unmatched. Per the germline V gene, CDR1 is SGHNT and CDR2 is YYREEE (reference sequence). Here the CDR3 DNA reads TGTGCCAGCAGCAGGACTAGCGGGAGTCGAACCTACGAGCAGTACTTC. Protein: CASSRTSGSRTYEQYF.

CDR3 amino acids: CASSLNGWGEQYF. The CDR3 region has the DNA TGTGCCAGCAGTTTAAATGGGTGGGGCGAGCAGTACTTC. The chain uses TRBV28 and TRBJ2-7; no firm D call. This CDR3 has 13 amino acids. V was trimmed by 2 bases and J by 6 bases, leaving 11 bases between them. Germline V lookup: CDR1 MDHEN, CDR2 SYDVKM.

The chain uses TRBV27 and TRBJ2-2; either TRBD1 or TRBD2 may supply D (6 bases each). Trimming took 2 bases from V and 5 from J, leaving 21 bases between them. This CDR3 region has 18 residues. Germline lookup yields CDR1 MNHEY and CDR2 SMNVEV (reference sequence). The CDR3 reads CASSLDPIPGAQTGELFF. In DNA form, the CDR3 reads TGTGCCAGCAGTTTAGACCCCATCCCGGGGGCGCAGACCGGGGAGCTGTTTTTT.

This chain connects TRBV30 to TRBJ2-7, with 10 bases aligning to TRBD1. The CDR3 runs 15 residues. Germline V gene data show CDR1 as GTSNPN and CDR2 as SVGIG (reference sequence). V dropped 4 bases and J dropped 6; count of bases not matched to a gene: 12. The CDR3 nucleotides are TGTGCCTGGAACGGGGTCGGGACAGGGGCATCCGAGCAGTACTTC. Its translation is CAWNGVGTGASEQYF.

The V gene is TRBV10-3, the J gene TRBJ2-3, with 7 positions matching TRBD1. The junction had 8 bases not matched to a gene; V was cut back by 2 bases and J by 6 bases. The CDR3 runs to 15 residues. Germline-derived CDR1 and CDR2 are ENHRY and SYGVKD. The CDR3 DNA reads TGTGCCATCAGTGAGACCGACAGGGCCCTGGATACGCAGTATTTT. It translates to CAISETDRALDTQYF.

CDR3 bases: TGCGCCAGCTTGGAGGGAGATACGCAGTATTTT. It is translated as CASLEGDTQYF. The J gene is TRBJ2-3, the V gene TRBV5-1; maybe TRBD2 (6 bases). The CDR3 spans 11 residues. V was cut by 7 bases and J by 5 bases, with 8 bases left in between. Germline V gene data show CDR1 as SGHRS and CDR2 as YFSETQ.

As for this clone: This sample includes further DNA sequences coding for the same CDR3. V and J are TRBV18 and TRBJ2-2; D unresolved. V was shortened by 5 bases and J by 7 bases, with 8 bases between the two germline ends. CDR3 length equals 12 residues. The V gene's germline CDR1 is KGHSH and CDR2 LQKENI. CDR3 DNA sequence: TGTGCCAGCTCATCCTCCATCGGGGAGCTGTTTTTT. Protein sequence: CASSSSIGELFF.

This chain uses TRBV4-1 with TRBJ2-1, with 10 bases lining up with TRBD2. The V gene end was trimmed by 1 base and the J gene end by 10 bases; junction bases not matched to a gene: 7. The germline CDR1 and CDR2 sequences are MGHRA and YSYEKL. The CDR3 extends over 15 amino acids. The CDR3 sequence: CASSQGSSGSGEQFF. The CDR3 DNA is TGCGCCAGCAGCCAAGGTTCTAGCGGGAGCGGCGAGCAGTTCTTC.